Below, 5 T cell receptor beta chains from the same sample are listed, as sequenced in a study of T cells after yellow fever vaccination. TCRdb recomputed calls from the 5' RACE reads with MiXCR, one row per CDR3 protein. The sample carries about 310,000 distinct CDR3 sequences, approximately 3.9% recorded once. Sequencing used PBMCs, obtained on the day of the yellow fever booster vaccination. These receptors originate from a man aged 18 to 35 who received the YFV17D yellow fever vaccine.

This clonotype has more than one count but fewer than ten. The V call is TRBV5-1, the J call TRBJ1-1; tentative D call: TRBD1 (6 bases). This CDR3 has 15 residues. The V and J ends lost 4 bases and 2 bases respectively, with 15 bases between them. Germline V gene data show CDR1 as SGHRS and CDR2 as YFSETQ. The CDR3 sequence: CASSGETGSNTEAFF. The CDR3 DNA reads TGCGCCAGCAGCGGAGAGACAGGCTCAAACACTGAAGCTTTCTTT.

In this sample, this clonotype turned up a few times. CDR3: CASSLAPGGFNEKLFF. As DNA, the CDR3 is TGCGCCAGCAGCTTGGCCCCAGGGGGCTTTAATGAAAAACTGTTTTTT. The rearrangement uses TRBV5-1 and TRBJ1-4; TRBD1 aligns across 8 bases. The CDR3 extends over 16 amino acids. V trimming: 0 bases; J trimming: 4 bases; junction bases outside the gene matches: 5. The germline V gene encodes CDR1 SGHRS and CDR2 YFSETQ. The whole variable domain, filled in from reference TRBV5-1 and TRBJ1-4, reads KAGVTQTPRYLIKTRGQQVTLSCSPISGHRSVSWYQQTPGQGLQFLFEYFSETQRNKGNFPGRFSGRQFSNSRSEMNVSTLELGDSALYLCASSLAPGGFNEKLFFGSGTQLSVL.

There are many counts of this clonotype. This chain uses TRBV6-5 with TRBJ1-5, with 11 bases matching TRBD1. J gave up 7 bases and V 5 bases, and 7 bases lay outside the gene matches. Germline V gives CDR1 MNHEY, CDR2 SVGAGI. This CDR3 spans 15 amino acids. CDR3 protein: CASSTGTGGRQPQHF. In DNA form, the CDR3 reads TGTGCCAGCAGTACGGGGACAGGGGGGAGGCAGCCCCAGCATTTT.

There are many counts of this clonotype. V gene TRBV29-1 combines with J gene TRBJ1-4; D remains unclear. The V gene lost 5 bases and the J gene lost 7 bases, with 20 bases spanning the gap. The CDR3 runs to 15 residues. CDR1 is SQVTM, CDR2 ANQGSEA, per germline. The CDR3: CSVPSVGLRPEKLFF. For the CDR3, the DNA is TGCAGCGTTCCGTCTGTCGGACTAAGACCTGAAAAACTGTTTTTT. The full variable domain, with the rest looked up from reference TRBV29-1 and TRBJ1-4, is SAVISQKPSRDICQRGTSLTIQCQVDSQVTMMFWYRQQPGQSLTLIATANQGSEATYESGFVIDKFPISRPNLTFSTLTVSNMSPEDSSIYLCSVPSVGLRPEKLFFGSGTQLSVL.

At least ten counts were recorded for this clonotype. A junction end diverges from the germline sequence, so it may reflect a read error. The CDR3 coding sequence is TGTGCTAGCAGCTTATATCCCTCGGTGGGACAGCCCAACTATGGCTACACCTTC. This gives the protein CASSLYPSVGQPNYGYTF. The rearrangement uses TRBV7-7 and TRBJ1-2, with 7 bases identical to TRBD1. The CDR3 sequence is 18 residues long. CDR1 SSHAT and CDR2 FNYEAQ come from the germline V gene (reference sequence).